This entry lists 24 T cell receptor beta chains sequenced from one sample in a study of identical twins. TCRdb reanalysed the 5' RACE reads using MiXCR and keeps one entry per CDR3 protein. The sample consists of around 250,000 distinct CDR3 sequences, about an eighth of them appearing once. The sample was also linked to a second study, of yellow fever vaccine responses in identical twins.

The specimen was memory (CD45RO+) T cells sorted from blood. These TCRs come from a woman aged 18-35 years in good health.

Of note for this clonotype: A much more abundant neighbour one base away suggests this may be a read error. The genes are TRBV6-1 and TRBJ2-3, with D perhaps assigned TRBD1 or TRBD2 (6 bases each). The germline V gene has CDR1 MNHNS and CDR2 SASEGT. With 7 bases removed from V and 5 bases from J, the gap between germline ends came to 7 bases. This CDR3 region has 11 residues. CDR3: CASKGGDTQYF. CDR3 DNA: TGTGCCAGCAAGGGGGGAGATACGCAGTATTTT.

The chain has TRBV7-2 and TRBJ2-1; the D gene is possibly TRBD1 (5 bases). This CDR3 comprises 14 residues. Germline assignment: CDR1 SGHTA and CDR2 FQGNSA. Trimming stripped 2 bases from V and 8 bases from J, with 13 bases between. As DNA, the CDR3 is TGTGCCAGCAGCTTAACCCAGGGTCGAGATGAGCAGTTCTTC. Translation: CASSLTQGRDEQFF.

CDR3 bases: TGTGCCAGCAGGTCCGGGACAGGGACTAACTATGGCTACACCTTC. Protein product: CASRSGTGTNYGYTF. This chain links TRBV6-1 with TRBJ1-2; 9 bases agree with TRBD1. The germline CDR1 and CDR2 sequences are MNHNS and SASEGT. This CDR3 is built from 15 residues. J was trimmed by 0 bases and V by 6 bases; bases with no gene match: 5.

The V and J genes are TRBV12-3 or TRBV12-4 and TRBJ1-6; D perhaps matches TRBD1 (6 bases). This CDR3 comprises 15 residues. Trimming pared 0 bases from V and 7 bases from J, leaving 10 bases between. As DNA, the CDR3 is TGTGCCAGCAGTTTAGCGGCAGGGGTGAATTCACCCCTCCACTTT. Protein: CASSLAAGVNSPLHF.

This chain links TRBV7-2 with TRBJ1-1; the match to TRBD1 covers 9 bases. The germline V gene encodes CDR1 SGHTA and CDR2 FQGNSA. This CDR3 has 14 residues. Unmatched junction bases numbered 4, after V lost 8 bases and J lost 0 bases. Here the CDR3 DNA reads TGTGCCAGCCAACAGGGGGCCATGAACACTGAAGCTTTCTTT. Its translation: CASQQGAMNTEAFF.

This clonotype was counted only a few times. The chain is built from TRBV27 and TRBJ2-1; D not certain. The length of the CDR3 is 15 residues. V lost 3 bases and J lost 0, with 9 bases in between. Germline loops: CDR1 MNHEY, CDR2 SMNVEV (reference sequence). CDR3 amino acids: CASSFWRTSYNEQFF. In DNA form, the CDR3 reads TGTGCCAGCAGTTTTTGGCGGACCTCCTACAATGAGCAGTTCTTC.

V usage is TRBV15 and J usage is TRBJ1-1; 8 positions agree with TRBD1. The germline CDR1 and CDR2 sequences are LNHNV and YYDKDF (reference sequence). The CDR3 is 13 residues long. The ends lost 5 bases at V and 4 bases at J; junction bases unmatched: 3. CDR3 amino acids: CATSLTGGTEAFF. The CDR3 bases are TGTGCCACCAGCCTTACAGGGGGCACTGAAGCTTTCTTT.

This chain uses TRBV5-1 with TRBJ1-2; 7 nucleotides agree with TRBD1. Per germline, CDR1 SGHRS and CDR2 YFSETQ. With V trimmed by 4 bases and J by 4 bases, 7 bases remained unmatched. The CDR3 consists of 14 residues. The CDR3 nucleotides are TGCGCCAGCAGCCCAGGGGGTGAGGGCTATGGCTACACCTTC. Translated, it gives CASSPGGEGYGYTF.

This clonotype was seen repeatedly, ten times or more. J is TRBJ1-2 and V is TRBV6-5; no clear D gene. The ends were cut back, 0 bases at V and 2 bases at J, with 10 bases in the middle. The germline CDR1 and CDR2 sequences are MNHEY and SVGAGI. This CDR3 comprises 15 residues. The CDR3 loop reads CASSYSPQKNYGYTF. CDR3 bases: TGTGCCAGCAGTTACTCTCCACAGAAAAACTATGGCTACACCTTC.

The table lists this clonotype with a few counts. The gene calls are TRBV28 and TRBJ1-5; 7 bases agree with TRBD1. Germline assignment: CDR1 MDHEN and CDR2 SYDVKM. V shed 6 bases and J 0 bases; nucleotides not matched to a gene: 8. The CDR3 extends over 16 amino acids. The CDR3 DNA reads as TGTGCCAGCAGGCCTCTCGGGACAGCTAGCAATCAGCCCCAGCATTTT. Its translation is CASRPLGTASNQPQHF.

The chain uses TRBV30 and TRBJ2-3; 8 positions match TRBD2. V trimming: 2 bases; J trimming: 6 bases; junction bases outside the gene matches: 7. Per the germline V gene, CDR1 is GTSNPN and CDR2 is SVGIG (reference sequence). The CDR3 sequence is 14 residues long. This CDR3 reads CAWSTGGGSDTQYF. The DNA of the CDR3 is TGTGCCTGGAGTACAGGCGGGGGGTCGGATACGCAGTATTTT.

This clonotype showed up many times. V and J are TRBV5-1 and TRBJ2-3; no clear D. This CDR3 is built from 13 residues. Germline V gene data show CDR1 as SGHRS and CDR2 as YFSETQ. V gave up 0 bases and J gave up 4 bases, with 6 bases separating them. The CDR3, as DNA: TGCGCCAGCAGCTTGGCCATTTCAGATACGCAGTATTTT. As protein: CASSLAISDTQYF.

This clonotype has at least ten counts. CDR3 loop: CASSSEGSQETQYF. In DNA, the CDR3 is TGTGCCAGCAGTTCAGAGGGCAGTCAAGAGACCCAGTACTTC. The J gene is TRBJ2-5, the V gene TRBV27; a weak D match, TRBD2 (5 bases). This CDR3 is built from 14 residues. Between the trimmed V and J ends, which lost 4 bases and 2 bases, there was a span of 11 bases. The germline V gene has CDR1 MNHEY and CDR2 SMNVEV (reference sequence).

This clonotype was seen ten or more times. The rearrangement links TRBV29-1 to TRBJ2-5; possibly TRBD1 or TRBD2 for D (5 bases each). The germline V gene encodes CDR1 SQVTM and CDR2 ANQGSEA. V was shortened by 5 bases and J by 5 bases, with 12 bases between the two germline ends. The CDR3 length is 12 residues. CDR3 residues: CSVSEGSETQYF. The CDR3 coding sequence is TGCAGCGTTAGTGAGGGGTCCGAGACCCAGTACTTC.

This clonotype was counted ten times or more. The chain is built from TRBV12-3 or TRBV12-4 and TRBJ2-1, with 7 bases lining up with TRBD2. The CDR3 sequence is 15 residues long. V lost 2 bases and J lost 8; bases outside the gene matches: 9. For the CDR3, the DNA is TGTGCCAGCAGTTTATCAGGGACTAAGTTCCATGAGCAGTTCTTC. Protein sequence: CASSLSGTKFHEQFF.

The rearrangement links TRBV10-3 to TRBJ2-7; the match to TRBD2 covers 8 bases. The CDR3 consists of 14 residues. The J segment lost 4 bases and the V segment lost 3 bases, leaving 5 bases of the junction unmatched. Germline CDR1 reads ENHRY; CDR2 reads SYGVKD. CDR3 nucleotide sequence: TGTGCCATCAGTGATCCGGGGGGGGCTTACGAGCAGTACTTC. It yields the protein CAISDPGGAYEQYF.

This clonotype has ten or more counts. The chain employs TRBV20-1 and TRBJ2-3; D call uncertain. The ends were cut back, 5 bases at V and 3 bases at J, with 12 bases in the middle. The CDR3 length is 13 residues. Per germline, CDR1 DFQATT and CDR2 SNEGSKA (reference sequence). CDR3 nucleotides: TGCAGTGCTCCCTTTCGGGTTACAGATACGCAGTATTTT. Residues: CSAPFRVTDTQYF.

This clonotype has at least ten counts. The V gene is TRBV20-1, the J gene TRBJ2-3; D may be TRBD1 (5 bases). This CDR3 comprises 15 residues. Deletions cut 6 bases from V and 3 bases from J, with 19 bases between. The germline CDR1 and CDR2 sequences are DFQATT and SNEGSKA (reference sequence). CDR3 sequence (DNA): TGCAGTGCAGAAGGGAAGGGGTGGTGGACAGATACGCAGTATTTT. It translates to CSAEGKGWWTDTQYF.

J is TRBJ2-5 and V is TRBV29-1; D is perhaps TRBD1 (6 bases). V was trimmed by 3 bases and J by 1 base, leaving 12 bases between them. The CDR3 is 14 residues long. Germline-derived CDR1 and CDR2 are SQVTM and ANQGSEA. CDR3 nucleotide sequence: TGCAGCGTTGATCGCATAGGGGGCCAAGAGACCCAGTACTTC. It specifies CSVDRIGGQETQYF.

This sequence joins TRBV27 and TRBJ2-1, with 9 bases identical to TRBD1. This CDR3 is 15 amino acids long. The V gene's germline CDR1 is MNHEY and CDR2 SMNVEV (reference sequence). V dropped 4 bases and J dropped 3; count of bases not matched to a gene: 4. In nucleotides, the CDR3 is TGTGCCAGCAGTTCTCCGGGACAGGGCTACAATGAGCAGTTCTTC. It translates to CASSSPGQGYNEQFF.

The chain couples TRBV11-1 to TRBJ2-2; the D is unclear. Looked up from germline, CDR1 is SGHAT and CDR2 is FQDESV (reference sequence). The CDR3 totals 18 residues. Trimming pared 5 bases from V and 6 bases from J, leaving 25 bases between. The CDR3 bases are TGTGCCAGCAGCCCATGGAGATCGAGCGACTCAAACGCCGGGGAGCTGTTTTTT. It specifies CASSPWRSSDSNAGELFF.

This clonotype was counted only a few times. The chain uses TRBV20-1 and TRBJ2-1, with D perhaps matching TRBD2 (5 bases). Trimming shortened V by 7 bases and J by 5 bases, and 15 bases separated the two germline ends. Germline CDR1 and CDR2: DFQATT and SNEGSKA (reference sequence). This CDR3 spans 13 amino acids. The CDR3 DNA follows: TGCAGTGGAGGTCGGGGTAAAAACAATGAGCAGTTCTTC. This codes for CSGGRGKNNEQFF.

V usage is TRBV4-2 and J usage is TRBJ2-7; D tentatively fits TRBD1 or TRBD2 (5 bases each). The CDR3 is 14 residues long. The ends were cut back, 3 bases at V and 7 bases at J, with 16 bases in the middle. Looked up from germline, CDR1 is LGHNA and CDR2 is YNFKEQ. The chain's CDR3 is CASSQGVTTREQYF. The CDR3 bases are TGTGCCAGCAGCCAGGGGGTGACCACGAGGGAGCAGTACTTC.

This clonotype was observed a few times. V is TRBV15 and J is TRBJ2-5; TRBD1 matches at 7 bases. This CDR3 comprises 15 residues. Looked up from germline, CDR1 is LNHNV and CDR2 is YYDKDF (reference sequence). Germline trimming cut 1 base from V and 4 bases from J; bases unmatched to any gene: 6. As DNA, the CDR3 is TGTGCCACCAGCAGAGTTGGCGACAGGGTAGAGACCCAGTACTTC. Its protein product is CATSRVGDRVETQYF.